These 25 T cell receptor beta chains originate from one sample sequenced in a study of blood T cell repertoires in COVID-19. Clones were sequenced by immunoSEQ multiplex PCR, and TCRdb holds only the in-frame ones, with some missing. The repertoire holds more than 350,000 clones, 88% seen once, with approximately 1.5% in the top ten. Specimen: PBMCs or T cells enriched from blood (not recorded which). The receptors come from a woman younger than 35 who had been exposed to COVID-19.

The rearrangement uses TRBV19 and TRBJ1-1; D may be TRBD1 (6 bases). The germline V and J ends were trimmed by 3 bases and 5 bases, with 13 bases remaining between them. The CDR3 is made up of 14 amino acids. From germline, CDR1 is LNHDA and CDR2 SQIVND (reference sequence). The CDR3 region is CASSIAGVRTEAFF. The CDR3 DNA reads TGTGCCAGTAGTATCGCAGGGGTTAGGACTGAAGCTTTCTTT. The complete variable domain, with remaining parts taken from reference TRBV19 and TRBJ1-1, reads DGGITQSPKYLFRKEGQNVTLSCEQNLNHDAMYWYRQDPGQGLRLIYYSQIVNDFQKGDIAEGYSVSREKKESFPLTVTSAQKNPTAFYLCASSIAGVRTEAFFGQGTRLTVV.

This clone was picked up one time. This rearrangement joins TRBV5-1 to TRBJ2-1; 8 positions agree with TRBD1. The CDR3 has 15 amino acids. In germline, CDR1 is SGHRS, CDR2 YFSETQ. With 2 bases clipped from V and 8 bases from J, the junction kept 9 bases outside the gene matches. The CDR3 bases are TGCGCCAGCAGCTTCCGGACAGGGTATAGTGATGAGCAGTTCTTC. This sequence encodes CASSFRTGYSDEQFF.

This clone appeared a single time. This chain joins TRBV7-3 and TRBJ1-1; no firm D call. There are 16 residues in the CDR3. V was trimmed by 0 bases and J by 0 bases, leaving 11 bases between them. CDR1 is SGHTA, CDR2 FQGTGA, per germline. The CDR3 here is CASSLTHPGMNTEAFF. CDR3 DNA sequence: TGTGCCAGCAGCTTAACTCATCCGGGAATGAACACTGAAGCTTTCTTT.

The chain links TRBV18 to TRBJ2-5; maybe TRBD1 (6 bases). The germline gives CDR1 KGHSH, CDR2 LQKENI. Trimming removed 3 bases from V and 4 bases from J, with 9 bases in between. This CDR3 is built from 13 residues. The CDR3 spells CASSPTGSETQYF. Written as DNA, the CDR3 is TGTGCCAGCTCACCTACAGGGTCAGAGACCCAGTACTTC.

The chain carries TRBV7-9 and TRBJ1-6; tentative D call: TRBD1 (6 bases). There are 15 residues in the CDR3. V was clipped by 1 base and J by 6 bases, with 10 bases between them. The V gene's germline CDR1 is SEHNR and CDR2 FQNEAQ (reference sequence). The CDR3 reads CASSLETGGNSPLHF. As DNA, the CDR3 is TGTGCCAGCAGCTTAGAGACAGGCGGTAATTCACCCCTCCACTTT.

The gene calls are TRBV23-1 and TRBJ1-4; 8 bases match TRBD1. TRBV23-1 is designated an ORF whose function remains uncertain. Losses at the gene ends were 2 bases for V and 6 bases for J; bases not matched to a gene: 14. The CDR3 has 18 amino acids. This chain's CDR3 is CASSQMDRALFYDEKLFF. The CDR3 nucleotides read TGCGCCAGCAGTCAAATGGACAGGGCTCTTTTTTACGATGAAAAACTGTTTTTT.

The gene calls are TRBV7-2 and TRBJ2-7; a weak D match, TRBD1 (6 bases). The V and J ends lost 2 bases and 4 bases respectively, with 9 bases between them. This CDR3 region has 13 residues. Per the germline V gene, CDR1 is SGHTA and CDR2 is FQGNSA. CDR3 sequence (DNA): TGTGCCAGCAGCTTAAGTCAGGGGTACGAGCAGTACTTC. This encodes CASSLSQGYEQYF. Complete variable domain (other parts from reference TRBV7-2 and TRBJ2-7): GAGVSQSPSNKVTEKGKDVELRCDPISGHTALYWYRQSLGQGLEFLIYFQGNSAPDKSGLPSDRFSAERTGGSVSTLTIQRTQQEDSAVYLCASSLSQGYEQYFGPGTRLTVT.

The rearrangement uses TRBV27 and TRBJ2-7; TRBD2 aligns across 10 bases. Germline loops: CDR1 MNHEY, CDR2 SMNVEV (reference sequence). The length of the CDR3 is 14 residues. With 6 bases clipped from V and 5 bases from J, the junction kept 7 bases outside the gene matches. The CDR3 is CASRRAGGPDEQYF. The CDR3, as DNA: TGTGCCAGCAGACGAGCGGGAGGGCCCGACGAGCAGTACTTC.

The rearrangement uses TRBV4-3 and TRBJ2-7; 10 bases align to TRBD1. This CDR3 has 17 residues. Germline CDR1 is LGHNA and CDR2 is YSLEER. Germline trimming cut 0 bases from V and 5 bases from J; bases unmatched to any gene: 10. The CDR3 spells CASSQEDRDRGLNEQYF. The CDR3 DNA is TGCGCCAGCAGCCAAGAGGACCGGGACAGGGGTTTGAACGAGCAGTACTTC.

V is TRBV2 and J is TRBJ1-5, with a tentative D call TRBD1 (5 bases). V lost 7 bases to trimming and J lost 0 bases, with 13 bases between them. This CDR3 spans 15 amino acids. Germline CDR1 reads SNHLY; CDR2 reads FYNNEI. The CDR3 DNA follows: TGTGCCAGCATGACGGGGGAGTTTAGCAATCAGCCCCAGCATTTT. It codes for CASMTGEFSNQPQHF.

This chain links TRBV2 with TRBJ1-2; 7 nucleotides line up with TRBD1. Germline trimming cut 10 bases from V and 5 bases from J; bases unmatched to any gene: 7. Germline V lookup: CDR1 SNHLY, CDR2 FYNNEI. This CDR3 is built from 12 residues. CDR3 sequence: CAIQGVGYGYTF. The CDR3 DNA follows: TGTGCCATTCAGGGGGTCGGATATGGCTACACCTTC.

The chain combines TRBV7-2 with TRBJ1-3; weak D call: TRBD1 (6 bases). V shed 1 base and J shed 2 bases, with 15 bases lying between them. Germline assignment: CDR1 SGHTA and CDR2 FQGNSA. There are 17 residues in the CDR3. The CDR3 DNA is TGTGCCAGCAGCTTAGTGGGTGGGGGCTCAACTGGAAACACCATATATTTT. This gives the protein CASSLVGGGSTGNTIYF. The full variable domain, with the rest looked up from reference TRBV7-2 and TRBJ1-3, is GAGVSQSPSNKVTEKGKDVELRCDPISGHTALYWYRQSLGQGLEFLIYFQGNSAPDKSGLPSDRFSAERTGGSVSTLTIQRTQQEDSAVYLCASSLVGGGSTGNTIYFGEGSWLTVV.

The chain links TRBV13 to TRBJ2-2; D unresolved. V was trimmed by 3 bases and J by 2 bases, leaving 10 bases between them. The CDR3 extends over 15 amino acids. The germline V gene has CDR1 PRHDT and CDR2 FYEKMQ (reference sequence). In DNA, the CDR3 is TGTGCCAGCAGCTTCCCCTTTATAAACACCGGGGAGCTGTTTTTT. Protein product: CASSFPFINTGELFF.

This chain links TRBV7-8 with TRBJ2-1, with 8 nucleotides matching TRBD2. This CDR3 contains 15 residues. With V trimmed by 6 bases and J by 7 bases, 11 bases remained unmatched. Germline V gene lookup returns CDR1 SGHVS and CDR2 FQNEAQ. CDR3 amino acids: CASRTGTSVSNEQFF. CDR3 in DNA: TGTGCCAGCAGGACCGGGACTAGTGTTTCGAATGAGCAGTTCTTC.

J is TRBJ1-5 and V is TRBV7-3; 11 nucleotides match TRBD1. CDR1 is SGHTA, CDR2 FQGTGA, per germline. This CDR3 contains 18 residues. The V and J ends lost 3 bases and 0 bases, in that order; junction bases with no gene match: 7. CDR3 in DNA: TGTGCCAGCAGCTTCTTCGGGACAGGGGGTTATAGCAATCAGCCCCAGCATTTT. It translates to CASSFFGTGGYSNQPQHF.

This chain joins TRBV7-2 and TRBJ2-3; 7 positions agree with TRBD1. The germline gives CDR1 SGHTA, CDR2 FQGNSA. The junction had 9 bases not matched to a gene; V was cut back by 5 bases and J by 4 bases. The length of the CDR3 is 15 residues. The CDR3 DNA is TGTGCCAGCAGCCCAGGGGGACACCCCGCAGATACGCAGTATTTT. The encoded protein is CASSPGGHPADTQYF.

This clone was observed a handful of times. The chain has TRBV5-1 and TRBJ1-6; no reliable D call. Germline assignment: CDR1 SGHRS and CDR2 YFSETQ. Trimming stripped 0 bases from V and 0 bases from J, with 10 bases between. The CDR3 covers 17 residues. CDR3 residues: CASSLVSISSYNSPLHF. CDR3 coding DNA: TGCGCCAGCAGCTTGGTTTCGATTAGCTCCTATAATTCACCCCTCCACTTT. Full variable domain (missing parts from reference TRBV5-1 and TRBJ1-6): KAGVTQTPRYLIKTRGQQVTLSCSPISGHRSVSWYQQTPGQGLQFLFEYFSETQRNKGNFPGRFSGRQFSNSRSEMNVSTLELGDSALYLCASSLVSISSYNSPLHFGNGTRLTVT.

The chain has TRBV5-1 and TRBJ1-2; 9 positions agree with TRBD1. This CDR3 spans 15 amino acids. Trimming removed 3 bases from V and 8 bases from J; junction bases left unmatched: 11. The germline V gene has CDR1 SGHRS and CDR2 YFSETQ. CDR3 nucleotides: TGCGCCAGCAGCTCCGGGACAGGGAGAGGCTGGGGCTACACCTTC. As protein: CASSSGTGRGWGYTF.

This chain links TRBV4-1 with TRBJ1-1, with no clear D. This CDR3 contains 14 residues. Between the trimmed V and J ends, which lost 2 bases and 5 bases, there was a span of 12 bases. Germline values: CDR1 MGHRA, CDR2 YSYEKL. The CDR3 nucleotides are TGCGCCAGCAGCCAAAACAGCGGGCAGACTGAAGCTTTCTTT. It specifies CASSQNSGQTEAFF.

This sequence joins TRBV7-2 and TRBJ2-3; no firm D call. The CDR3 sequence is 14 residues long. Trimming stripped 0 bases from V and 2 bases from J, with 6 bases between. Germline CDR1 and CDR2: SGHTA and FQGNSA. The CDR3 DNA is TGTGCCAGCAGCTTAGCTGGCCCCACAGATACGCAGTATTTT. Its translation: CASSLAGPTDTQYF.

This clone was recorded a few times. V is TRBV7-8 and J is TRBJ1-5; D perhaps matches TRBD1 (6 bases). CDR1 is SGHVS and CDR2 is FQNEAQ in the germline V gene. The CDR3 extends over 14 amino acids. With 5 bases removed from V and 4 bases from J, the gap between germline ends came to 12 bases. The CDR3 spells CASSLPGANQPQHF. The CDR3 DNA sequence: TGTGCCAGCAGCCTCCCAGGGGCGAATCAGCCCCAGCATTTT.

This clone has more than one count but fewer than ten. The gene calls are TRBV6-5 and TRBJ1-2; 9 positions agree with TRBD1. CDR3 size: 14 residues. Trimming at V came to 4 bases and at J to 6 bases, leaving 6 bases not matched to a gene. The germline CDR1 and CDR2 sequences are MNHEY and SVGAGI. The CDR3 DNA follows: TGTGCCAGCAGTTTAATCCGGGACAGGGATGGCTACACCTTC. Residues: CASSLIRDRDGYTF.

The chain recombines TRBV24-1 with TRBJ1-2; possibly TRBD1 for D (6 bases). There are 17 residues in the CDR3. The germline CDR1 and CDR2 sequences are KGHDR and SFDVKD. V was trimmed by 4 bases and J by 4 bases, leaving 21 bases between them. The CDR3 loop reads CATSDPGVGGAGYGYTF. The CDR3 nucleotides are TGTGCCACCAGTGACCCCGGAGTAGGGGGAGCAGGCTATGGCTACACCTTC.

The gene calls are TRBV15 and TRBJ2-2; no clear D gene. V shed 3 bases and J shed 6 bases, with 8 bases lying between them. Germline V gene lookup returns CDR1 LNHNV and CDR2 YYDKDF (reference sequence). The CDR3 is made up of 13 amino acids. The CDR3 reads CATSRVGAGELFF. The CDR3, as DNA: TGTGCCACCAGCAGGGTGGGCGCCGGGGAGCTGTTTTTT.

The V gene is TRBV18, the J gene TRBJ2-7; TRBD1 aligns across 7 bases. With V trimmed by 3 bases and J by 0 bases, 8 bases remained unmatched. CDR1 and CDR2 from the germline V gene are KGHSH and LQKENI. The CDR3 has 16 amino acids. CDR3 DNA: TGTGCCAGCTCACCGCCGGGACAGCCAAGCTCCTACGAGCAGTACTTC. It yields the protein CASSPPGQPSSYEQYF.